Only a few counts were recorded for the clone carrying this TCR beta chain. The sample comes from a study of CD8 T cells in ankylosing spondylitis. Germline trimming cut 2 bases from V and 2 bases from J; bases unmatched to any gene: 9. The CDR3 has 19 residues. MiXCR, applied by TCRdb to the 5' RACE reads, yields one record per CDR3 protein. The sample holds 200,000 or so distinct CDR3 sequences, 10% to 15% seen once. The chain employs TRBV23-1 and TRBJ2-7, with 16 bases fitting TRBD2. TRBV23-1 is filed as an ORF, its function uncertain. This receptor was obtained from a female donor with ankylosing spondylitis or in good health (not recorded which). Material: blood, either unsorted or a sorted T cell fraction (not recorded which). The CDR3 spells CASSQTGTSGRAVTYEQYF. CDR3 nucleotide sequence: TGCGCCAGCAGTCAAACGGGGACTAGCGGGAGGGCCGTAACCTACGAGCAGTACTTC.